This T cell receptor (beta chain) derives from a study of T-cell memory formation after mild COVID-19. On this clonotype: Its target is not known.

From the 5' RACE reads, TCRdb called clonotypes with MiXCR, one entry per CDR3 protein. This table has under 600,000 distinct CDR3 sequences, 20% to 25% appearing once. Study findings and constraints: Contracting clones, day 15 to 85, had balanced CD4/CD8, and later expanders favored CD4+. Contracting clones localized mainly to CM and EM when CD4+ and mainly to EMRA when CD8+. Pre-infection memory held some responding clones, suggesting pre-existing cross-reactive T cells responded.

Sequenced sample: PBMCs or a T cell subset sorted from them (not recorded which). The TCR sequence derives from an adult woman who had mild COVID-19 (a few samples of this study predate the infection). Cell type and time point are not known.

CDR3 amino acids: CASTARSGANVLTF. DNA for the CDR3: TGTGCCAGCACCGCACGCTCTGGGGCCAACGTCCTGACTTTC. This chain connects TRBV12-3 or TRBV12-4 to TRBJ2-6; D is uncertain. Between the trimmed V and J ends, which lost 7 bases and 0 bases, there was a span of 7 bases. The CDR3 is made up of 14 amino acids.